A single sample gave rise to the 22 T cell receptor beta chains below, sequenced in a study of cytomegalovirus exposure and HLA in healthy donors. PCR amplification relied on 60 Vbeta primers (plus 13 Jbeta primers). TCRdb keeps only in-frame clones here, not all; method: immunoSEQ multiplex PCR. Found here are around 150,000 clones, around 80% of them singletons; the top ten hold around 6.6%. What was sequenced was PBMCs. These receptors were obtained from a male donor in good health and CMV-seropositive.

The rearrangement joins TRBV27 to TRBJ2-1, with TRBD2 matching 7 bases. Trimming took 6 bases from V and 7 from J; bases not matched to a gene: 24. The CDR3 covers 19 residues. Germline V CDR1 and CDR2: MNHEY, SMNVEV (reference sequence). CDR3 protein: CASRAITIQAGEPRNEQFF. The CDR3 DNA reads TGTGCCAGCAGAGCAATCACGATCCAGGCGGGAGAGCCGAGAAATGAGCAGTTCTTC.

The rearrangement links TRBV5-6 to TRBJ1-5, with D possibly TRBD1 on 5 matching bases. The CDR3 loop spans 14 amino acids. Germline values: CDR1 SGHDT, CDR2 YYEEEE. The V and J ends lost 0 bases and 11 bases respectively, with 15 bases between them. The CDR3 loop is CASSLATVPDAQHF. The CDR3 region has the DNA TGTGCCAGCAGCTTGGCGACAGTACCTGATGCCCAGCATTTT.

The rearrangement uses TRBV9 and TRBJ2-7; D is perhaps TRBD2 (6 bases). The CDR3 is 14 residues long. Looked up from germline, CDR1 is SGDLS and CDR2 is YYNGEE. The V end was cut by 3 bases, the J end by 4 bases, with 14 bases between. The CDR3 spells CASSGGAGLYEQYF. CDR3 coding DNA: TGTGCCAGCAGCGGGGGTGCGGGATTGTACGAGCAGTACTTC.

The V gene is TRBV4-1, the J gene TRBJ2-7; 8 nucleotides match TRBD1. The CDR3 consists of 16 residues. With V trimmed by 1 base and J by 0 bases, 5 bases remained unmatched. Germline values: CDR1 MGHRA, CDR2 YSYEKL. The CDR3 nucleotides are TGCGCCAGCAGCCAAGGTGCAGGGGGCCGCTCCTACGAGCAGTACTTC. Translated, it gives CASSQGAGGRSYEQYF.

The chain joins TRBV5-4 to TRBJ2-7, with a tentative D call TRBD2 (6 bases). The CDR3 is 15 amino acids. Germline CDR1 and CDR2: SGHNT and YYREEE (reference sequence). The V gene lost 3 bases and the J gene lost 3 bases, with 16 bases spanning the gap. CDR3: CASSSTSRSGYEQYF. In DNA form, the CDR3 reads TGTGCCAGCAGCTCAACTAGCCGTAGCGGCTACGAGCAGTACTTC.

The chain is built from TRBV9 and TRBJ2-7; no firm D call. CDR3 length: 15 residues. Germline V gene data show CDR1 as SGDLS and CDR2 as YYNGEE. V lost 4 bases and J lost 5, with 19 bases in between. CDR3 in amino acids: CASSPQQFIFHEQYF. CDR3 sequence (DNA): TGTGCCAGCAGCCCCCAACAGTTTATTTTCCACGAGCAGTACTTC. Drawing the rest from reference TRBV9 and TRBJ2-7, the complete variable domain is DSGVTQTPKHLITATGQRVTLRCSPRSGDLSVYWYQQSLDQGLQFLIQYYNGEERAKGNILERFSAQQFPDLHSELNLSSLELGDSALYFCASSPQQFIFHEQYFGPGTRLTVT.

The V and J genes are TRBV5-6 and TRBJ2-5; 11 bases fit TRBD2. V shed 4 bases and J 5 bases; nucleotides not matched to a gene: 4. This CDR3 region has 14 residues. Germline CDR1 SGHDT, CDR2 YYEEEE. The CDR3 DNA sequence: TGTGCCAGCAGCATAGCGGGAGGGGGGGAGACCCAGTACTTC. It encodes CASSIAGGGETQYF.

The gene calls are TRBV10-3 and TRBJ2-7; a weak D match, TRBD1 (6 bases). The V and J ends lost 8 bases and 0 bases respectively, with 11 bases between them. Germline CDR1 is ENHRY and CDR2 is SYGVKD. The CDR3 spans 13 residues. The CDR3 protein is CAILGQSSYEQYF. CDR3 sequence (DNA): TGTGCCATCCTAGGACAGAGCTCCTACGAGCAGTACTTC.

The chain recombines TRBV29-1 with TRBJ1-3, with TRBD1 as a possible D gene (5 bases). Germline CDR1 is SQVTM and CDR2 is ANQGSEA. V lost 4 bases, J lost 1 base, and 8 bases lay in between. The CDR3 loop spans 13 amino acids. CDR3 residues: CSVGGVSGNTIYF. Written as DNA, the CDR3 is TGCAGCGTTGGGGGGGTATCTGGAAACACCATATATTTT.

To note about this clone: Germline and junction disagree at one end, which may indicate a read error. The chain has TRBV7-9 and TRBJ1-2; weak D call: TRBD1 (6 bases). The CDR3 spans 15 residues. Germline V gene data show CDR1 as SEHNR and CDR2 as FQNEAQ (reference sequence). The CDR3 sequence is CSSSLRPPGDDGYTF. The CDR3, as DNA: TGTTCCAGCAGCTTAAGACCCCCAGGGGATGATGGCTACACCTTC.

This rearrangement joins TRBV27 to TRBJ2-3; 8 bases are shared with TRBD2. The CDR3 runs to 15 residues. V shed 3 bases and J 4 bases; nucleotides not matched to a gene: 6. Germline CDR1 is MNHEY and CDR2 is SMNVEV (reference sequence). CDR3 residues: CASSLDGRAADTQYF. Here the CDR3 DNA reads TGTGCCAGCAGTTTGGACGGGAGGGCCGCAGATACGCAGTATTTT.

The chain is built from TRBV10-2 and TRBJ2-2; possible D gene TRBD2, 5 bases. Germline V lookup: CDR1 WSHSY, CDR2 SAAADI. This CDR3 is 15 amino acids long. The V and J ends lost 0 bases and 4 bases respectively, with 9 bases between them. For the CDR3, the DNA is TGCGCCAGCAGTGAGTCAGGCAGCGGCACCGGGGAGCTGTTTTTT. This encodes CASSESGSGTGELFF.

The table lists this clone with a count of one. The chain has TRBV7-3 and TRBJ2-1; 8 positions agree with TRBD2. V lost 3 bases, J lost 2 bases, and 3 bases stayed unmatched. This CDR3 has 15 amino acids. Germline V gene data show CDR1 as SGHTA and CDR2 as FQGTGA. CDR3 nucleotide sequence: TGTGCCAGCAGCTTGAGACTAGCGACCTACAATGAGCAGTTCTTC. This codes for CASSLRLATYNEQFF.

The V gene is TRBV6-6, the J gene TRBJ2-2; D not certain. This CDR3 is built from 11 residues. Germline V lookup: CDR1 MNHNY, CDR2 SVGAGI (reference sequence). The V and J ends lost 4 bases and 7 bases respectively, with 4 bases between them. CDR3 amino acids: CASSSNGELFF. CDR3 DNA sequence: TGTGCCAGCAGTTCCAACGGGGAGCTGTTTTTT.

CDR3 DNA sequence: TGCGCCAGCAGCCACGACAAGAACACCGGGGAGCTGTTTTTT. Translation gives CASSHDKNTGELFF. The J gene is TRBJ2-2, the V gene TRBV5-1; D is ambiguous. The CDR3 is 14 residues long. Deletions cut 4 bases from V and 1 base from J, with 8 bases between. Germline assignment: CDR1 SGHRS and CDR2 YFSETQ.

This clone was seen more than once but under ten times. The chain is built from TRBV19 and TRBJ2-4; the match to TRBD1 covers 10 bases. V lost 10 bases to trimming and J lost 0 bases; unmatched junction nucleotides: 9. This CDR3 comprises 16 residues. The germline V gene encodes CDR1 LNHDA and CDR2 SQIVND (reference sequence). CDR3 sequence (DNA): TGTGCCACCTCGGGACAGGGGATCCTAGCCAAAAACATTCAGTACTTC. This codes for CATSGQGILAKNIQYF. Complete variable domain (other parts from reference TRBV19 and TRBJ2-4): DGGITQSPKYLFRKEGQNVTLSCEQNLNHDAMYWYRQDPGQGLRLIYYSQIVNDFQKGDIAEGYSVSREKKESFPLTVTSAQKNPTAFYLCATSGQGILAKNIQYFGAGTRLSVL.

The chain couples TRBV18 to TRBJ2-7; tentative D call: TRBD1 (6 bases). The germline V and J ends were trimmed by 2 bases and 7 bases, with 18 bases remaining between them. This CDR3 comprises 15 residues. CDR1 and CDR2 (germline): KGHSH, LQKENI. CDR3: CASSPGSPLQGEQYF. The CDR3 nucleotides read TGTGCCAGCTCACCAGGTTCACCTCTCCAGGGGGAGCAGTACTTC.

This chain joins TRBV6-5 and TRBJ2-2, with TRBD2 matching 8 bases. The V and J ends lost 2 bases and 5 bases, in that order; junction bases with no gene match: 4. Germline V gene data show CDR1 as MNHEY and CDR2 as SVGAGI. The CDR3 length is 15 residues. CDR3 region: CASSYRSSGTGELFF. As DNA, the CDR3 is TGTGCCAGCAGTTACCGGTCTAGCGGGACCGGGGAGCTGTTTTTT.

J is TRBJ1-1 and V is TRBV7-9; perhaps TRBD1 as D (6 bases). The CDR3 is made up of 13 amino acids. The V gene lost 5 bases and the J gene lost 4 bases, with 11 bases spanning the gap. Germline CDR1 and CDR2: SEHNR and FQNEAQ (reference sequence). The DNA of the CDR3 is TGTGCCAGCAGCCCGGGAGGGGGCACTGAAGCTTTCTTT. This sequence encodes CASSPGGGTEAFF.

This clone was counted once. The chain joins TRBV19 to TRBJ2-6; TRBD1 is a possible D gene (6 bases). This CDR3 has 16 residues. CDR1 is LNHDA, CDR2 SQIVND, per germline (reference sequence). With 6 bases removed from V and 0 bases from J, the gap between germline ends came to 12 bases. CDR3 residues: CASSSQGTSGANVLTF. The CDR3 region has the DNA TGTGCCAGTAGCTCCCAGGGGACCTCTGGGGCCAACGTCCTGACTTTC.

This clone was seen only a few times. The chain employs TRBV6-5 and TRBJ1-2, with TRBD1 matching over 9 bases. The J segment lost 7 bases and the V segment lost 5 bases, leaving 5 bases of the junction unmatched. The CDR3 has 13 amino acids. Germline CDR1 MNHEY, CDR2 SVGAGI. CDR3: CASSDDRGGGYTF. CDR3 nucleotides: TGTGCCAGCAGTGACGACAGGGGGGGTGGCTACACCTTC.

The rearrangement links TRBV13 to TRBJ2-4; 8 bases match TRBD2. CDR1 PRHDT and CDR2 FYEKMQ come from the germline V gene (reference sequence). V gave up 5 bases and J gave up 6 bases; unmatched junction bases: 21. This CDR3 comprises 19 residues. The CDR3, as DNA: TGTGCCAGCAGCCGCCCCGGGGGGGCTAGCCAGAACCACCGAAACATTCAGTACTTC. Protein sequence: CASSRPGGASQNHRNIQYF.